This T cell receptor (beta chain) emerged from a study of blood T cell repertoires in COVID-19. Study background: From T cells, B-cell-depleted T cells, or PBMCs came the material, which was cDNA or gDNA.

Sequencing was performed with immunoSEQ multiplex PCR; in TCRdb, only in-frame clones are kept and a portion is missing. Found here are fewer than 200,000 clones, around 83% of them singletons; the top ten hold approximately 4%. There are 19 residues in the CDR3. With 2 bases clipped from V and 3 bases from J, the junction kept 15 bases outside the gene matches. Germline V CDR1 and CDR2: MDHEN, SYDVKM. Source material: PBMCs or T cells enriched from blood (not recorded which). This TCR came from a woman in her fifties or sixties in a cohort exposed to, infected with or recovered from COVID-19 (not recorded which). The rearrangement joins TRBV28 to TRBJ2-3; TRBD2 aligns across 9 bases. CDR3 in DNA: TGTGCCAGCAGTTTAATGGGCGGGAGGGCCCGTGTGTTGACAGATACGCAGTATTTT. The encoded protein is CASSLMGGRARVLTDTQYF.